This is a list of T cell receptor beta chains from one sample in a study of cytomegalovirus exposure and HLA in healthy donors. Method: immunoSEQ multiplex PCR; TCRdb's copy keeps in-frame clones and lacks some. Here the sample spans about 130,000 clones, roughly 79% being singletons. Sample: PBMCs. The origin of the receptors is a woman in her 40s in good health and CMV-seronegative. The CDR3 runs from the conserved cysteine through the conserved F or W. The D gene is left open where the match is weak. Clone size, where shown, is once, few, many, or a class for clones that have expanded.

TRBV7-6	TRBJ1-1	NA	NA	CASSREGLGEAFF
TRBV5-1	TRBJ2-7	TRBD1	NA	CASSLWGTDGTLSYEQYF
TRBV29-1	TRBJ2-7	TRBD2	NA	CSVEGGSGSYEQYF
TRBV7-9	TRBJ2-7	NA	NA	CASSLEGAIYEQYF
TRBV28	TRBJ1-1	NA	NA	CASSLLEGNTEAFF
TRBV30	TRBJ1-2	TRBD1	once	CAWSDRVGNYGYTF
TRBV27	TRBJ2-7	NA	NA	CASRDGGPFSYEQYF
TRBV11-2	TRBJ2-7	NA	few	CASSSNRGEQYF
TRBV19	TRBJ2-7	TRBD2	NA	CASRSVAGGHYEQYF
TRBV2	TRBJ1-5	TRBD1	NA	CASSAGQLASYSNQPQHF
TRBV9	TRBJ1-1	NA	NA	CASSPRSPLNTEAFF
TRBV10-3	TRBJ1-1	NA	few	CATTDSLEAFF
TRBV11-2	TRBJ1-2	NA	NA	CASSLDPSGNYGYTF
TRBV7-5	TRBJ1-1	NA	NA	CVRSLKLAGLNTEAFF
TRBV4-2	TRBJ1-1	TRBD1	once	CASSQARQGGTEAFF
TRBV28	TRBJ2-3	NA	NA	CASSSGSGPPNTQYF
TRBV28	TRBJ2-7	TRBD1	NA	CASSPQGARSHEQYF